The rows below give T cell receptor beta chains drawn from one sample of a study of response to subunit inactivated influenza vaccine. From the RT-PCR reads, TCRdb called clonotypes with MiXCR, one entry per CDR3 protein. The sample consists of roughly 700,000 distinct CDR3 sequences, 15% to 18% of them appearing once. Specimen: PBMCs from blood, collected 11 to 12 days after vaccination. All receptors derive from a man aged 45-65 years who received an inactivated influenza vaccine. The CDR3 runs from the conserved cysteine through the conserved F or W. D genes are given only for firm matches.

NA	TRBV6-4	15	TRBJ2-2	CASSPDRQNTGELFF
TRBD2	TRBV7-2	14	TRBJ2-1	CASSTRTSGNEQFF
TRBD2	TRBV20-1	13	TRBJ2-5	CSARVSGRETQYF
TRBD1	TRBV20-1	13	TRBJ2-7	CSARGQNSYEQYF
NA	TRBV20-1	12	TRBJ2-1	CSARARDNEQFF
NA	TRBV7-2	16	TRBJ1-2	CASSPGARDWVYGYTF
NA	TRBV18	14	TRBJ1-2	CASSPPQGLKGYTF
NA	TRBV20-1	15	TRBJ1-1	CSARPSGAGRTEAFF
NA	TRBV24-1	13	TRBJ2-5	CATSDPSGETQYF
NA	TRBV20-1	14	TRBJ2-1	CSAARDSSYNEQFF
NA	TRBV15	15	TRBJ1-1	CATSRDRVIDTEAFF
NA	TRBV6-2/TRBV6-3	17	TRBJ2-5	CASSYVLGAGLEETQYF
NA	TRBV20-1	13	TRBJ2-7	CSARGARLYEQYF
NA	TRBV6-2/TRBV6-3	13	TRBJ1-2	CASSYTLGYGYTF
TRBD2	TRBV28	14	TRBJ2-3	CASRSSGGSDTQYF
NA	TRBV7-8	15	TRBJ2-5	CASSSTDKNQETQYF
TRBD1	TRBV30	14	TRBJ2-7	CAWSAWDSTYEQYF